This T cell receptor beta chain was observed in a study of T-cell memory formation after mild COVID-19. Turning to the study itself: Each donor largely had its own TCR clusters.

This clonotype was detected many times. TCRdb independently ran MiXCR on the 5' RACE reads; one entry per CDR3 protein. The sample consists of 150,000 to 200,000 distinct CDR3 sequences, around a tenth of them appearing once. Deletions cut 4 bases from V and 1 base from J, with 11 bases between. CDR3 length: 14 amino acids. Germline V gene sequence: CDR1 SGHRS, CDR2 YFSETQ. The source of this sequence is a man aged 18 to 30 who had mild COVID-19 (a few samples of this study predate the infection). Cell type and time point are not known. This chain connects TRBV5-1 to TRBJ1-1; D perhaps matches TRBD1 (5 bases). Material: PBMCs or a T cell subset sorted from them (not recorded which). CDR3 amino acids: CASSPDTGNTEAFF. The CDR3 nucleotides read TGCGCCAGCAGCCCGGATACAGGGAACACTGAAGCTTTCTTT.